The next 25 T cell receptor beta chains were all read from a single sample in a study of blood T cell repertoires in COVID-19 (dated by TCRdb to about 2020). Libraries were constructed by the immunoSEQ multiplex PCR assay. Not all clones reach the TCRdb copy of this immuneACCESS table, which keeps in-frame sequences only. Checked studies attribute under half of the gap to unresolved V genes and leave the rest unexplained. The sample has 150,000 to 200,000 clones on record, 88% of them singletons. Approximately 24% of the sample rests with the top ten. The material sequenced was peripheral blood. These receptors came from a man aged 55 to 70 with acute or convalescent COVID-19.

The chain is built from TRBV7-3 and TRBJ1-2; D is ambiguous. Germline loops: CDR1 SGHTA, CDR2 FQGTGA. The V end lost 2 bases, the J end lost 8 bases, and 12 bases lay between the germline ends. This CDR3 has 13 amino acids. The CDR3 DNA reads as TGTGCCAGCAGCTTATCGGGGAGGGAAGGCTACACCTTC. Protein: CASSLSGREGYTF.

This clone was seen a handful of times. The chain is built from TRBV6-5 and TRBJ2-1; TRBD1 agrees at 7 bases. Germline V gives CDR1 MNHEY, CDR2 SVGAGI. V was pared by 6 bases and J by 1 base, with 6 bases of the junction left unmatched. The CDR3 covers 15 residues. The CDR3 coding sequence is TGTGCCAGCAGCATTGGGGGACAGTCCTACAATGAGCAGTTCTTC. The encoded protein is CASSIGGQSYNEQFF.

V usage is TRBV4-2 and J usage is TRBJ1-6; the D gene is possibly TRBD1 (6 bases). From germline, CDR1 is LGHNA and CDR2 YNFKEQ. Trimming left V 0 bases short and J 0 bases short, with 9 bases between. This CDR3 is built from 17 residues. The CDR3 coding sequence is TGTGCCAGCAGCCAAGATAGGACAGACTCCTATAATTCACCCCTCCACTTT. Translated: CASSQDRTDSYNSPLHF.

This clone was observed once. The V call is TRBV5-4, the J call TRBJ1-3; D is perhaps TRBD1 (6 bases). Germline V gives CDR1 SGHNT, CDR2 YYREEE (reference sequence). The CDR3 is 15 amino acids. V lost 0 bases and J lost 0, with 7 bases in between. CDR3 coding DNA: TGTGCCAGCAGCTTGGACAGGGCCTCTGGAAACACCATATATTTT. Residues: CASSLDRASGNTIYF.

In this sample, this clone turned up a few times. The chain couples TRBV30 to TRBJ2-4; TRBD1 matches 8 bases. CDR1 is GTSNPN, CDR2 SVGIG, per germline (reference sequence). V shed 8 bases, J shed 7 bases, and the junction held 10 bases outside the gene matches. The length of the CDR3 is 13 residues. CDR3 nucleotide sequence: TGTGCCACCCAGCGGACAGGGCGGAACATTCAGTACTTC. Protein: CATQRTGRNIQYF.

This chain joins TRBV19 and TRBJ1-2; D possibly corresponds to TRBD1 (5 bases). The CDR3 extends over 15 amino acids. Germline loops: CDR1 LNHDA, CDR2 SQIVND (reference sequence). Between the trimmed V and J ends, which lost 6 bases and 4 bases, there was a span of 18 bases. The DNA of the CDR3 is TGTGCCAGTAGACGGACATTGAAGGGTTTCTATGGCTACACCTTC. Amino acids: CASRRTLKGFYGYTF. Complete variable domain (other parts from reference TRBV19 and TRBJ1-2): DGGITQSPKYLFRKEGQNVTLSCEQNLNHDAMYWYRQDPGQGLRLIYYSQIVNDFQKGDIAEGYSVSREKKESFPLTVTSAQKNPTAFYLCASRRTLKGFYGYTFGSGTRLTVV.

V is TRBV9 and J is TRBJ1-6; possibly TRBD1 for D (6 bases). The CDR3 is made up of 15 amino acids. V was shortened by 4 bases and J by 10 bases, with 18 bases between the two germline ends. Germline-derived CDR1 and CDR2 are SGDLS and YYNGEE. The CDR3 coding sequence is TGTGCCAGCAGCCCTTTCTCCCAGGGGTTGTCACCCCTCCACTTT. Its translation is CASSPFSQGLSPLHF.

The chain joins TRBV3-1 (or the pseudogene TRBV3-2) to TRBJ1-5; D might be TRBD1 (6 bases). V gave up 4 bases and J gave up 11 bases, with 18 bases separating them. CDR1 and CDR2 from the germline V gene are LGHDT and YNNKEL (reference sequence). The CDR3 extends over 14 amino acids. The CDR3 protein is CASSPRGGFSSQHF. Here the CDR3 DNA reads TGTGCCAGCAGCCCTAGGGGGGGCTTTTCGTCCCAGCATTTT.

V is TRBV10-2 and J is TRBJ2-7, with 9 bases identical to TRBD1. This CDR3 has 14 amino acids. J lost 5 bases, V lost 0 bases, and 2 bases had no gene match. Germline V gene data show CDR1 as WSHSY and CDR2 as SAAADI. The CDR3 sequence is CASSESGTGNEQYV. CDR3 DNA sequence: TGCGCCAGCAGTGAGTCCGGGACAGGGAACGAGCAGTACGTC.

The V gene is TRBV2, the J gene TRBJ1-5; D might be TRBD1 (6 bases). Germline loops: CDR1 SNHLY, CDR2 FYNNEI. This CDR3 spans 15 amino acids. Trimming removed 6 bases at V and 5 bases at J, with 17 bases between. The CDR3 sequence is CASRASTGSHQPQHF. The CDR3 DNA reads as TGTGCCAGCAGGGCCTCGACAGGTTCCCATCAGCCCCAGCATTTT.

This rearrangement joins TRBV11-3 to TRBJ2-7; TRBD1 might be the D (5 bases). Germline CDR1 and CDR2: SGHNT and YENEEA. CDR3 length equals 14 residues. V lost 1 base and J lost 3, with 10 bases in between. The CDR3 is CASSLVSGNYEQYF. The CDR3, as DNA: TGTGCCAGCAGCTTAGTTTCAGGGAACTACGAGCAGTACTTC.

This chain links TRBV3-1 (or the pseudogene TRBV3-2) with TRBJ1-6; TRBD1 agrees at 10 bases. The CDR3 spans 17 residues. Trimming removed 4 bases from V and 8 bases from J; junction bases left unmatched: 11. Germline loops: CDR1 LGHDT, CDR2 YNNKEL (reference sequence). This CDR3 reads CASSPLHLGTGDSPLHF. Written as DNA, the CDR3 is TGTGCCAGCAGCCCCTTACACTTGGGGACAGGGGATTCACCCCTCCACTTT.

The V and J genes are TRBV11-2 and TRBJ2-1; 9 bases line up with TRBD2. Trimming took 1 base from V and 4 from J; bases not matched to a gene: 2. This CDR3 has 15 amino acids. CDR1 is SGHAT and CDR2 is FQNNGV in the germline V gene. The CDR3 DNA sequence: TGTGCCAGCAGCTTAGGGAGCGGGGGGTACAATGAGCAGTTCTTC. Its translation is CASSLGSGGYNEQFF.

This chain uses TRBV21-1 with TRBJ2-7; the table gives TRBD2 as D, unverified against the DNA. TRBV21-1 is a known pseudogene. The CDR3 has 16 residues. This chain's CDR3 is CASSTSSGRAGDEQYF. CDR3 DNA: TGTGCCAGCAGCACTTCTAGCGGGAGGGCCGGAGACGAGCAGTACTTC.

V gene TRBV18 combines with J gene TRBJ2-1; 11 nucleotides agree with TRBD2. This CDR3 spans 16 amino acids. Germline V gene sequence: CDR1 KGHSH, CDR2 LQKENI. V was clipped by 0 bases and J by 9 bases; unmatched bases: 7. The CDR3 loop is CASSPPISGGAGEQFF. CDR3 DNA sequence: TGTGCCAGCTCACCACCAATTAGCGGGGGGGCCGGTGAGCAGTTCTTC.

The V gene is TRBV6-1, the J gene TRBJ1-2; TRBD1 matches at 9 bases. Losses at the gene ends were 4 bases for V and 4 bases for J; bases not matched to a gene: 13. The CDR3 sequence is 17 residues long. Germline CDR1 and CDR2: MNHNS and SASEGT. The CDR3 is CASSGRDRARLSYGYTF. CDR3 bases: TGTGCCAGCAGTGGCCGGGACAGGGCACGGTTATCCTATGGCTACACCTTC.

CDR3 amino acids: CATSAVLGTGAGELFF. CDR3 sequence (DNA): TGTGCCACCAGTGCCGTGTTGGGGACAGGCGCCGGGGAGCTGTTTTTT. V usage is TRBV24-1 and J usage is TRBJ2-2, with 8 nucleotides matching TRBD1. V lost 5 bases and J lost 6; bases outside the gene matches: 10. Germline V gives CDR1 KGHDR, CDR2 SFDVKD. CDR3 length: 16 amino acids.

The gene calls are TRBV6-2 or TRBV6-3 and TRBJ2-1; maybe TRBD2 (6 bases). The CDR3 totals 13 residues. Germline V gene sequence: CDR1 MNHEY, CDR2 SVGEGT. Deletions cut 0 bases from V and 12 bases from J, with 12 bases between. The chain's CDR3 is CASSYSRGILQFF. Here the CDR3 DNA reads TGTGCCAGCAGTTACTCGCGGGGTATACTGCAGTTCTTC.

The V call is TRBV6-5, the J call TRBJ1-1; 11 positions match TRBD1. The J segment lost 4 bases and the V segment lost 4 bases, leaving 2 bases of the junction unmatched. CDR3 length equals 14 residues. Per the germline V gene, CDR1 is MNHEY and CDR2 is SVGAGI. The CDR3 DNA reads as TGTGCCAGCAGTTGGGGGACAGGGGGCACTGAAGCTTTCTTT. Amino acid sequence: CASSWGTGGTEAFF.

V gene TRBV19 combines with J gene TRBJ2-6; a weak D match, TRBD2 (5 bases). With 1 base removed from V and 0 bases from J, the gap between germline ends came to 13 bases. The germline V gene has CDR1 LNHDA and CDR2 SQIVND (reference sequence). This CDR3 has 18 residues. The CDR3 DNA sequence: TGTGCCAGTAGTATAGCCGGGAAAGACCTCTCTGGGGCCAACGTCCTGACTTTC. This gives the protein CASSIAGKDLSGANVLTF.

In its sample, this clone was seen once. V is TRBV3-1 (or the pseudogene TRBV3-2) and J is TRBJ2-7; D might be TRBD2 (7 bases). Trimming shortened V by 0 bases and J by 3 bases, and 12 bases separated the two germline ends. The germline V gene encodes CDR1 LGHDT and CDR2 YNNKEL (reference sequence). There are 15 residues in the CDR3. The CDR3 nucleotides read TGTGCCAGCAGCCAAGATAGGGGGAGGGGCTACGAGCAGTACTTC. It translates to CASSQDRGRGYEQYF.

The chain combines TRBV2 with TRBJ2-7, with D unresolved. The V and J ends lost 6 bases and 2 bases respectively, with 11 bases between them. Germline lookup yields CDR1 SNHLY and CDR2 FYNNEI. The CDR3 extends over 13 amino acids. This chain's CDR3 is CASSPPVPYEQYV. The CDR3, as DNA: TGTGCCAGCAGCCCGCCAGTCCCCTACGAGCAGTACGTC.

This rearrangement joins TRBV5-6 to TRBJ1-1; D is uncertain. The CDR3 extends over 13 amino acids. Trimming took off 0 bases at V and 2 bases at J, with 5 bases between the two ends. Germline values: CDR1 SGHDT, CDR2 YYEEEE. The CDR3 nucleotides are TGTGCCAGCAGCTTGGGAGGAAACACTGAAGCTTTCTTT. The encoded protein is CASSLGGNTEAFF.

J is TRBJ1-1 and V is TRBV19, with 10 bases matching TRBD1. Germline V gene sequence: CDR1 LNHDA, CDR2 SQIVND (reference sequence). The CDR3 runs to 13 residues. With V trimmed by 5 bases and J by 10 bases, 7 bases remained unmatched. The CDR3 protein is CASSPGQGVGAFF. CDR3 nucleotide sequence: TGTGCCAGTAGTCCCGGACAGGGGGTCGGAGCTTTCTTT.

The chain recombines TRBV9 with TRBJ2-3, with 9 bases lining up with TRBD2. Germline values: CDR1 SGDLS, CDR2 YYNGEE. V shed 4 bases and J 4 bases; nucleotides not matched to a gene: 4. This CDR3 spans 14 amino acids. The CDR3 here is CASSLRLAADTQYF. Here the CDR3 DNA reads TGTGCCAGCAGCTTACGACTAGCGGCAGATACGCAGTATTTT.